A selection of T cell receptor beta chains follows, all from one sample in a study of blood T cell repertoires in COVID-19. Using immunoSEQ multiplex PCR, the repertoire was profiled, and TCRdb retains in-frame clones only, with some absent. The top ten hold more than 5.5% of the sample, which has approximately 150,000 clones, 75% to 85% seen once. Sequencing was done on a sample of peripheral blood. All receptors come from a woman aged 45-65 years in a cohort sampled during active or convalescent COVID-19. CDR3s include the opening cysteine and the closing phenylalanine or tryptophan. D genes are given only for firm matches. Expanded clones are given a class, and other clones once, few, many or no size at all.

v_gene	j_gene	d_gene	abundance	CDR3nt	CDR3aa
TRBV19	TRBJ1-1	TRBD1	few	TGTGCCAGTAACTTACAGGGGGGGAACACTGAAGCTTTCTTT	CASNLQGGNTEAFF
TRBV11-1	TRBJ2-5	TRBD2	once	TGTGCCAGCGGTCCTAGCGGTCACCTAGGGGAGACCCAGTACTTC	CASGPSGHLGETQYF
TRBV9	TRBJ2-1	-	-	TGTGCCAGCAGCGTAGGCAGGGGAATCTTCAATGAGCAGTTCTTC	CASSVGRGIFNEQFF
TRBV5-3	TRBJ2-7	TRBD1	-	TGTGCCAGGGAGCCTACAGGGGGCCTCTCCTACGAGCAGTACTTC	CAREPTGGLSYEQYF
TRBV27	TRBJ1-6	-	-	TGTGCCAGCAGTTTGTATGGAGCAAATTCACCCCTCCACTTT	CASSLYGANSPLHF
TRBV12-5	TRBJ2-3	TRBD1	once	TGTGCTACCCGTAAGGGACAGGGGGCAGATACGCAGTATTTT	CATRKGQGADTQYF
TRBV29-1	TRBJ2-7	-	-	TGCAGCGTTGAGGAGGAATCCTACGAGCAGTACTTC	CSVEEESYEQYF
TRBV2	TRBJ1-2	-	-	TGTGCCAGCAGTGACGGAGAAGGGCGGGACTATGGCTACACCTTC	CASSDGEGRDYGYTF
TRBV13	TRBJ2-7	TRBD1	-	TGTGCCACGGGACAGGGCTCTTCCTACGAGCAGTACTTC	CATGQGSSYEQYF
TRBV28	TRBJ1-5	TRBD1	-	TGTGCCAGCAGTTTATTGGGACAGGAAAATCAGCCCCAGCATTTT	CASSLLGQENQPQHF
TRBV2	TRBJ2-1	-	-	TGTGCCAGCAGTGTCATGCGTGAGCAGTTCTTC	CASSVMREQFF
TRBV2	TRBJ2-3	-	-	TGTGCCAGCAGTGAAGCCGCTCCCAGTTTCCTCACAGATACGCAGTATTTT	CASSEAAPSFLTDTQYF
TRBV6-6	TRBJ1-1	TRBD1	-	TGTGCCAGCAGTCTAGAGGGACAGGGGGCCTTCTCCACTGAAGCTTTCTTT	CASSLEGQGAFSTEAFF
TRBV29-1	TRBJ1-5	TRBD1	-	TGCAGCGGGGGACAGGGCGGCAATCAGCCCCAGCATTTT	CSGGQGGNQPQHF
TRBV24-1	TRBJ2-5	TRBD2	-	TGTGCCACCAGTGATTCCGCCGTGACTAGCGGGAGACAAGAGACCCAGTACTTC	CATSDSAVTSGRQETQYF
TRBV19	TRBJ1-6	-	-	TGTGCCAGTAGCGGGAGGGTGAATTCACCCCTCCACTTT	CASSGRVNSPLHF
TRBV5-1	TRBJ2-7	TRBD2	-	TGCGCCAGCAGCCCCCGCAGCGGGGGGCCCTACGAGCAGTACTTC	CASSPRSGGPYEQYF
TRBV6-6	TRBJ2-7	-	-	TGTGCCAGCAGTACAGAGAATCCCTACGAGCAGTACTTC	CASSTENPYEQYF
TRBV10-3	TRBJ2-5	-	once	TGTGCCATCAGTGAGGTCGGGGGGCCAGAGACCCAGTACTTC	CAISEVGGPETQYF
TRBV7-2	TRBJ1-5	TRBD1	-	TGTGCCAGCAGCTTACTCGGGACAGCTTATAGCAATCAGCCCCAGCATTTT	CASSLLGTAYSNQPQHF
TRBV7-4	TRBJ2-7	TRBD2	-	TGTGCCAGCAGCTTAGCGGTTAGCGGGGGCCACGAGCAGTACTTC	CASSLAVSGGHEQYF
TRBV9	TRBJ2-6	-	-	TGTGCCAGCAGCGTAGAGAGGTCTGGGGCCAACGTCCTGACTTTC	CASSVERSGANVLTF
TRBV30	TRBJ2-7	-	-	TGTGCCTGGAGTCGAGGACTAACCTACGAGCAGTACTTC	CAWSRGLTYEQYF
TRBV3-1/TRBV3-2	TRBJ2-2	TRBD2	-	TGTGCCAGCAGCCAGACTAGCGGGAATTCCGGGGAGCTGTTTTTT	CASSQTSGNSGELFF
TRBV3-1/TRBV3-2	TRBJ1-5	TRBD1	-	TGTGCCAGCAGCCAAAATCTTCCGGGACAGGGGAACCAGCCCCAGCATTTT	CASSQNLPGQGNQPQHF
TRBV2	TRBJ1-5	TRBD1	-	TGTGCCAGCATTGGTCTTGGGACAGGACGGGGAGGGAATCAGCCCCAGCATTTT	CASIGLGTGRGGNQPQHF
TRBV3-1/TRBV3-2	TRBJ2-2	-	-	TGTGCCAGCAGCCCCTCTCCTCTAGAAAGCGGGGAGCTGTTTTTT	CASSPSPLESGELFF
TRBV3-1/TRBV3-2	TRBJ2-2	TRBD1	-	TGTGCCAGCAGCCAAGATCTACCCGGCTTGGGGCCGACAGGGGGTGAACCCGGGGAGCTGTTTTTT	CASSQDLPGLGPTGGEPGELFF
TRBV7-9	TRBJ1-4	TRBD1	-	TGTGCCAGCAGCTCGACAGGGGGAAATGAAAAACTGTTTTTT	CASSSTGGNEKLFF
TRBV19	TRBJ1-2	-	-	TGTGCCAGTACCGGACAGTTTAACTATGGCTACACCTTC	CASTGQFNYGYTF
TRBV14	TRBJ1-1	-	-	TGTGCCAGCAGCCTGCGCACAGTGAACACTGAAGCTTTCTTT	CASSLRTVNTEAFF
TRBV2	TRBJ1-1	TRBD1	-	TGTGCCAGCAGAGGGACAGGGAACACTGAAGCTTTCTTT	CASRGTGNTEAFF
TRBV4-3	TRBJ1-3	-	-	TGCGCCAGCAGCCAAGGTGCAGGAACCTCTGGAAACACCATATATTTT	CASSQGAGTSGNTIYF
TRBV7-9	TRBJ2-5	TRBD2	-	TGTGCCAGCAGCCAGCCGGGACTAGTGGGTCGTCAGACCCAGTACTTC	CASSQPGLVGRQTQYF
TRBV14	TRBJ1-1	-	-	TGTGCCAGCAGAAAGGGAGGGGAGAACACTGAAGCTTTCTTT	CASRKGGENTEAFF
TRBV28	TRBJ2-6	-	-	TGTGCCAGCACCCTCTCTGGGGCCAACGTCCTGACTTTC	CASTLSGANVLTF
TRBV30	TRBJ1-1	-	-	TGTGCCTGGAGTGTACAGGCTGCGAGAGCTTTCTTT	CAWSVQAARAFF
TRBV7-9	TRBJ1-2	TRBD1	-	TGTGCCAGCAGCTCACTCACGGGACAGGGGCAGAAAAACTATGGCTACACCTTC	CASSSLTGQGQKNYGYTF
TRBV4-1	TRBJ2-7	-	-	TGCGCCAGCAGCCATCTCACAGCCGACGAGCAGTACTTC	CASSHLTADEQYF
TRBV13	TRBJ1-3	-	-	TGTGCCAGCAGCTTCCGAACTCCCTCCATATATTTT	CASSFRTPSIYF
TRBV6-9	TRBJ1-2	-	-	TGTGCCAGCAGGGGGGAGGCCCATGGCTACACCTTC	CASRGEAHGYTF
TRBV18	TRBJ2-4	TRBD1	few	TGTGCCAGCTCACCAACCAGAGGGGGCAACATTCAGTACTTC	CASSPTRGGNIQYF
TRBV24-1	TRBJ2-1	TRBD2	-	TGTGCCACCAGTGATTTTAATAGCGGGGGAGATCTCTCGAGCTCCTACAATGAGCAGTTCTTC	CATSDFNSGGDLSSSYNEQFF
TRBV7-9	TRBJ2-7	TRBD2	-	TGTGCCAGCAGCCCTAGCGGAGCCTTTTCCGAGCAGTACTTC	CASSPSGAFSEQYF
TRBV6-1	TRBJ1-2	-	-	TGTGCCAGCAGCTTCGCGGGTGGCTACACCTTC	CASSFAGGYTF
TRBV5-1	TRBJ2-1	TRBD2	-	TGCGCCAGCAGCTTGGATGGGGGGGCCTACAATGAGCAGTTCTTC	CASSLDGGAYNEQFF
TRBV5-1	TRBJ2-5	-	-	TGCGCCAGCAGCTTGTCTGTCAGAGAGACCCAGTACTTC	CASSLSVRETQYF
TRBV19	TRBJ1-3	-	-	TGTGCCAGTAGTATTGGACAGCCTCTCTCTGGAAACACCATATATTTT	CASSIGQPLSGNTIYF
TRBV7-6	TRBJ1-3	-	-	TGTGCCAGCAGCCTACGGGGAAGCCCCCAGTTCTCTGGAAACACCATATATTTT	CASSLRGSPQFSGNTIYF
TRBV7-8	TRBJ2-7	-	-	TGTGCCAGCAGCTTAGCGACACCCCGCTACGAGCAGTACTTC	CASSLATPRYEQYF
TRBV6-5	TRBJ2-7	-	-	TGTGCCAGCAGTAGGGCCGGCGGCGGGTCCTACGAGCAGTACTTC	CASSRAGGGSYEQYF
TRBV5-1	TRBJ2-7	-	-	TGCGCCAGCAGCTCCCTCAGCGTACCCTACGAGCAGTACTTC	CASSSLSVPYEQYF
TRBV5-1	TRBJ2-4	-	-	TGCGCCAGCAGCTTGGAGGGTATAGGGGGTCAAAACATTCAGTACTTC	CASSLEGIGGQNIQYF
TRBV11-3	TRBJ2-3	TRBD2	-	TGTGCCAGCAGCTTAAGGGTGACTAGCGGGGGGGAGGGCACAGATACGCAGTATTTT	CASSLRVTSGGEGTDTQYF
TRBV19	TRBJ2-4	-	-	TGTGCCAGTAGCACCGGAGGAACCAAAAACATTCAGTACTTC	CASSTGGTKNIQYF
TRBV30	TRBJ1-1	-	-	TGTGCCTGGAGGGTCTCGACAGGACAGTCTGAAGCTTTCTTT	CAWRVSTGQSEAFF
TRBV7-9	TRBJ2-1	TRBD1	-	TGTGCCATGGAGAACCGGGACAGGGTTTATGAGCAGTTCTTC	CAMENRDRVYEQFF
TRBV6-5	TRBJ1-2	-	once	TGTGCCAGCAGTTTGGGGAAGACGACAGGATATGGCTACACCTTC	CASSLGKTTGYGYTF
TRBV25-1	TRBJ1-1	-	-	TGTGCCAGCAGTGACCGCCGGGTCACTGAAGCTTTCTTT	CASSDRRVTEAFF
TRBV4-2	TRBJ1-4	TRBD1	-	TGTGCCAGCAGCCAAGATCGTCAGGGGGCGAGTAATACACTGTTTTTT	CASSQDRQGASNTLFF